This TCR beta chain appears in the sequencing data of a study of T cell responses to AZD1222 COVID-19 vaccine. Study observations and caveats: Clonal diversity may have been underestimated in mostly white British donors.

Of note for this clone: The antigen remains unidentified.

TCRdb's copy holds only in-frame clones and misses some; the assay was immunoSEQ multiplex PCR. The sample includes about 140,000 clones, approximately 89% of them seen just once. Sample: peripheral blood, taken on day 0 of AZD1222 vaccination. This TCR was recovered from an adult in good health.

The CDR3 loop is CASSFDRLSRGGYTF. DNA for the CDR3: TGTGCCAGCAGTTTTGACAGGCTCTCTCGGGGGGGCTACACCTTC. The chain employs TRBV27 and TRBJ1-2; a weak D match, TRBD1 (6 bases). Between the trimmed V and J ends, which lost 3 bases and 8 bases, there was a span of 19 bases. The V gene's germline CDR1 is MNHEY and CDR2 SMNVEV (reference sequence). The CDR3 is 15 amino acids.